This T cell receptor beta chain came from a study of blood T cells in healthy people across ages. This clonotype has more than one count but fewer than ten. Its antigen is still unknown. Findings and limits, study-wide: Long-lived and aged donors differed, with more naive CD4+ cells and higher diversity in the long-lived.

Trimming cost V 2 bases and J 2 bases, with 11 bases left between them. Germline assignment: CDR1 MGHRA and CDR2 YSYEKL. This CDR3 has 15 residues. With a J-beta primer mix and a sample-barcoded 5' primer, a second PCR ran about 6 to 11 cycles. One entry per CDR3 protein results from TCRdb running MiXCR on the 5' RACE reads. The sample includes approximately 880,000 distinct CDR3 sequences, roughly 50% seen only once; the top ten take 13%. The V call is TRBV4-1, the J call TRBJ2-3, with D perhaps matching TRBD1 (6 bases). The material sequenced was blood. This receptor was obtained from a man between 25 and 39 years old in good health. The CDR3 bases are TGCGCCAGCAGCCAACCGGGACACCCCACAGATACGCAGTATTTT. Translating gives CASSQPGHPTDTQYF.